Each of the 13 T cell receptor beta chains below was sequenced from the same sample in a study of T cells after somatic rescue of genetic block. Sequencing was performed with immunoSEQ multiplex PCR; in TCRdb, only in-frame clones are kept and a portion is missing. The sample carries about 110,000 clones, about nine tenths recorded once. The sequencing input was peripheral blood mononuclear cells (PBMCs). Every receptor here comes from a woman aged 18-29 years.

The CDR3 DNA reads as TGTGCCAGCAGTAAACTAGCCTTGGGGGACTATGGCTACACCTTC. Amino acid sequence: CASSKLALGDYGYTF. The chain links TRBV27 to TRBJ1-2, with TRBD1 as a possible D gene (5 bases). Trimming took off 5 bases at V and 3 bases at J, with 16 bases between the two ends. The CDR3 has 15 amino acids. CDR1 MNHEY and CDR2 SMNVEV come from the germline V gene (reference sequence).

The chain recombines TRBV19 with TRBJ1-1; tentatively, D is TRBD1 (5 bases). Trimming shortened V by 4 bases and J by 3 bases, and 15 bases separated the two germline ends. This CDR3 spans 15 amino acids. Germline CDR1 LNHDA, CDR2 SQIVND (reference sequence). The CDR3 DNA reads TGTGCCAGTAGTAGATCAGGGTCCACCTACACTGAAGCTTTCTTT. Protein sequence: CASSRSGSTYTEAFF.

Only a few counts were recorded for this clone. CDR3 nucleotides: TGTGCTAGTGGTTTTCGGGACGGGGATCAGCCCCAGCATTTT. This sequence encodes CASGFRDGDQPQHF. The chain recombines TRBV12-5 with TRBJ1-5, with D possibly matching TRBD1 (5 bases). Germline V CDR1 and CDR2: LGHNT, FRNRAP. The CDR3 is 14 residues long. The V end was cut by 3 bases, the J end by 5 bases, with 11 bases between.

This chain joins TRBV7-2 and TRBJ2-3; D is perhaps TRBD2 (6 bases). The CDR3 runs 14 residues. Trimming removed 5 bases from V and 2 bases from J, with 11 bases in between. Germline CDR1 SGHTA, CDR2 FQGNSA. CDR3 nucleotide sequence: TGTGCCAGCAGCCCGAGACTAGACACAGATACGCAGTATTTT. Translated: CASSPRLDTDTQYF.

The chain links TRBV29-1 to TRBJ1-5; 9 bases line up with TRBD1. Trimming took 5 bases from V and 5 from J; bases not matched to a gene: 4. This CDR3 spans 13 amino acids. Germline V gene data show CDR1 as SQVTM and CDR2 as ANQGSEA. The CDR3 is CSVRTGVDQPQHF. The DNA of the CDR3 is TGCAGCGTTCGGACAGGGGTGGATCAGCCCCAGCATTTT.

This clone appeared a few times. This chain connects TRBV6-6 to TRBJ1-2; D gene uncertain. The CDR3 totals 13 residues. Germline CDR1 MNHNY, CDR2 SVGAGI (reference sequence). V gave up 3 bases and J gave up 9 bases, with 14 bases separating them. CDR3 region: CASSYGGEGSYTF. Written as DNA, the CDR3 is TGTGCCAGCAGTTATGGTGGGGAAGGGAGCTACACCTTC.

This rearrangement joins TRBV5-1 to TRBJ2-3; no definite D call. The CDR3 loop spans 13 amino acids. Trimming cost V 4 bases and J 5 bases, with 11 bases left between them. CDR1 SGHRS and CDR2 YFSETQ come from the germline V gene. The CDR3 region is CASSLLDGDTQYF. CDR3 DNA: TGCGCCAGCAGCCTCCTTGACGGAGATACGCAGTATTTT.

The J gene is TRBJ1-1, the V gene TRBV7-9; D is unresolved. Trimming removed 1 base from V and 5 bases from J, with 11 bases in between. The CDR3 is 14 residues long. Looked up from germline, CDR1 is SEHNR and CDR2 is FQNEAQ (reference sequence). CDR3 region: CASSLGARVTEAFF. Here the CDR3 DNA reads TGTGCCAGCAGCTTAGGGGCTCGGGTTACTGAAGCTTTCTTT. The complete variable domain, with remaining parts taken from reference TRBV7-9 and TRBJ1-1, reads DTGVSQNPRHKITKRGQNVTFRCDPISEHNRLYWYRQTLGQGPEFLTYFQNEAQLEKSRLLSDRFSAERPKGSFSTLEIQRTEQGDSAMYLCASSLGARVTEAFFGQGTRLTVV.

The rearrangement uses TRBV11-2 and TRBJ2-5; TRBD2 might be the D (7 bases). The CDR3 loop spans 18 amino acids. Between the trimmed V and J ends, which lost 3 bases and 2 bases, there was a span of 22 bases. In germline, CDR1 is SGHAT, CDR2 FQNNGV. The DNA for the CDR3 is TGTGCCAGCAGCTTGGAAAGGGGGGAGGGCCACCGTCAAGAGACCCAGTACTTC. It yields the protein CASSLERGEGHRQETQYF.

The rearrangement uses TRBV7-2 and TRBJ1-2, with TRBD1 matching 9 bases. Trimming cost V 3 bases and J 7 bases; bases outside gene matches: 9. This CDR3 comprises 15 residues. CDR1 and CDR2 (germline): SGHTA, FQGNSA. The CDR3 DNA follows: TGTGCCAGCAGCTTTTCGACAGGGGGATTAGGTGGCTACACCTTC. Its translation: CASSFSTGGLGGYTF.

The chain combines TRBV11-3 with TRBJ1-1, with 11 bases matching TRBD1. J gave up 0 bases and V 5 bases, and 8 bases lay outside the gene matches. In germline, CDR1 is SGHNT, CDR2 YENEEA. CDR3 length: 17 amino acids. Here the CDR3 DNA reads TGTGCCAGCAGCCGCGGGACAGGGGGTGGCATGAACACTGAAGCTTTCTTT. As protein: CASSRGTGGGMNTEAFF.

The chain uses TRBV7-2 and TRBJ2-1; 10 bases align to TRBD2. Germline V gene data show CDR1 as SGHTA and CDR2 as FQGNSA. The J segment lost 7 bases and the V segment lost 4 bases, leaving 1 base of the junction unmatched. CDR3 length: 13 residues. The CDR3 DNA follows: TGTGCCAGCAGCTGGACTAGCGGAAATGAGCAGTTCTTC. Translating gives CASSWTSGNEQFF.

The chain combines TRBV27 with TRBJ1-1, with D hard to call. CDR3 size: 13 residues. Trimming pared 5 bases from V and 3 bases from J, leaving 10 bases between. Germline-derived CDR1 and CDR2 are MNHEY and SMNVEV (reference sequence). The CDR3 loop reads CASSRTAYTEAFF. In DNA form, the CDR3 reads TGTGCCAGCAGTAGGACGGCCTACACTGAAGCTTTCTTT.